The clone carrying this T cell receptor (beta chain) was observed a handful of times. Its antigen is currently unknown. Combining a sample-barcoded 5' primer with a J-beta primer mix, a second PCR ran for roughly 6 to 11 cycles. Each cDNA molecule was tagged by a template-switch adaptor with 12 random nucleotides. One entry per CDR3 protein, called by TCRdb with MiXCR from the 5' RACE reads. The table includes around 1,600,000 distinct CDR3 sequences, less than 45% detected once. This entry belongs to a study of blood T cells in healthy people across ages. Study-wide background: Per every two T cells, about one barcoded beta molecule was captured by template switching.

V trimming: 7 bases; J trimming: 0 bases; junction bases outside the gene matches: 6. The germline V gene has CDR1 SGHRS and CDR2 YFSETQ. The CDR3 is 16 amino acids. Study results and caveats: Aged donors had fewer naive CD4+ cells and lower diversity than long-lived donors. The study regarded diversity estimates from one million T cells as underestimates.

The TCR comes from a woman aged 18-29 years in good health. V usage is TRBV5-1 and J usage is TRBJ1-4, with 10 bases fitting TRBD1. The sample was blood. The CDR3 reads CASRTGGGSTNEKLFF. For the CDR3, the DNA is TGCGCCAGCCGGACAGGGGGAGGGTCAACTAATGAAAAACTGTTTTTT.